Reported below is one TCR beta chain. 60 Vbeta and 13 Jbeta primers were used in PCR. Libraries were prepared by immunoSEQ multiplex PCR; TCRdb keeps only in-frame clonotypes and omits some of them. Of roughly 150,000 clones in the sample, more than 75% were seen once. Germline loops: CDR1 SGHRS, CDR2 YFSETQ. The CDR3 consists of 15 residues. The data derive from a study of cytomegalovirus exposure and HLA in healthy donors. The sequence derives from a woman younger than 35 in good health and CMV-seronegative. Sequenced sample: PBMCs. V is TRBV5-1 and J is TRBJ2-5; 8 bases fit TRBD2. The J call may be faulty, since TRBJ2-7 better matches the DNA end. The chain's CDR3 is CASSLARAGGYEQYF. Here the CDR3 DNA reads TGCGCCAGCAGCTTGGCCAGGGCGGGGGGATACGAGCAGTACTTC.